Below, 5 T cell receptor beta chains from the same sample are listed, as sequenced in a study of blood T cell repertoires in COVID-19. Repertoires were generated with immunoSEQ multiplex PCR, while TCRdb's copy carries only in-frame clones and drops some. Of about 320,000 clones listed, roughly nine tenths are singletons. The sample taken for sequencing was PBMCs or T cells enriched from blood (not recorded which). The receptors were sampled from a man between 60 and 70 years old who had recovered from COVID-19.

The J gene is TRBJ1-1, the V gene TRBV7-9; 8 nucleotides line up with TRBD1. The CDR3 consists of 17 residues. The J segment lost 0 bases and the V segment lost 5 bases, leaving 11 bases of the junction unmatched. The germline V gene has CDR1 SEHNR and CDR2 FQNEAQ (reference sequence). CDR3 sequence reads: CASSQITGGPMNTEAFF. CDR3 nucleotides: TGTGCCAGCAGCCAAATCACAGGGGGGCCCATGAACACTGAAGCTTTCTTT.

The chain is built from TRBV24-1 and TRBJ2-1; 7 bases fit TRBD1. V gave up 5 bases and J gave up 8 bases; unmatched junction bases: 11. Germline assignment: CDR1 KGHDR and CDR2 SFDVKD. The CDR3 runs 15 residues. This CDR3 reads CATSGAGTDIDEQFF. The CDR3 DNA follows: TGTGCCACCAGTGGCGCCGGGACAGATATCGATGAGCAGTTCTTC.

The chain recombines TRBV19 with TRBJ2-7; TRBD2 matches 8 bases. Germline CDR1 is LNHDA and CDR2 is SQIVND (reference sequence). V gave up 7 bases and J gave up 6 bases; unmatched junction bases: 14. The CDR3 is made up of 15 amino acids. The CDR3 protein is CASNDYPREVSEQYF. CDR3 sequence (DNA): TGTGCCAGTAATGATTATCCGCGGGAGGTAAGCGAGCAGTACTTC. The full variable domain, in which reference TRBV19 and TRBJ2-7 provide the parts outside the CDR3, is DGGITQSPKYLFRKEGQNVTLSCEQNLNHDAMYWYRQDPGQGLRLIYYSQIVNDFQKGDIAEGYSVSREKKESFPLTVTSAQKNPTAFYLCASNDYPREVSEQYFGPGTRLTVT.

The chain links TRBV19 to TRBJ2-7; 7 nucleotides line up with TRBD2. The ends lost 6 bases at V and 5 bases at J; junction bases unmatched: 13. Germline V gene lookup returns CDR1 LNHDA and CDR2 SQIVND (reference sequence). The CDR3 covers 15 residues. CDR3 DNA sequence: TGTGCCAGTAGCCCTATCCGCGGGAGTAACAACGAGCAGTACTTC. It translates to CASSPIRGSNNEQYF.

This sequence joins TRBV9 and TRBJ1-4; D not certain. Germline CDR1 is SGDLS and CDR2 is YYNGEE. CDR3 length: 15 residues. The V and J ends lost 2 bases and 5 bases respectively, with 13 bases between them. The CDR3 DNA sequence: TGTGCCAGCAGCGTTCTCGGCACTACGAATGAAAAACTGTTTTTT. Translated, it gives CASSVLGTTNEKLFF.